One T cell receptor beta chain is described in this entry. Its antigen is not yet known. The input lacks base qualities; no much larger clone sits a single base away. Other DNA variants within this sample encode the same CDR3. The germline V gene provides CDR1 SGHRS and CDR2 YFSETQ. Its CDR3 holds 14 amino acids, cysteine through phenylalanine. Left in the record is the CDR3 DNA by itself, 42 bases read in frame from the first base. The trim is 0 bases for V and 4 bases for J, with a gap of 10 bases between the germline ends. This record comes from a study of blood T cell repertoires in COVID-19 (dated by TCRdb to 2018 to 2021). General notes on the study: Samples covering the acute and convalescent phases of COVID-19 were provided by collaborators in the United States, Italy and Spain. The material from the prospective study consisted of cDNA or gDNA derived from T cells, B-cell-depleted T cells, or PBMCs. The dataset comprised deeply sampled blood TCRbeta repertoires from subjects exposed to, actively infected with, or recovered from COVID-19. The repertoires were released in a freely available public database meant as a resource for research on the immune response to SARS-CoV-2. Samples were obtained from the ongoing ImmuneRACE study (first 160 participants) and from some 1,300 subjects provided by 6 global collaborators. Nearly every sample came with metadata listing a de-identified subject ID, COVID-19 status, age in years and sex. HLA class I and class II types, where available, came from metadata supplied by the sample provider rather than from assay-based typing. Broad study findings and their caveats: How much clinical and demographic metadata was included differed by source and by participant, and the metadata was provided uncurated.

Whole blood was collected in K2EDTA tubes by collaborating institutions according to the institutions' own protocols. Collaborator samples were shipped for TCRbeta analysis as frozen whole blood, isolated PBMCs, or DNA extracted from either sample type. TCRbeta CDR3 regions were amplified from genomic DNA using the immunoSEQ Assay, a bias-controlled multiplex PCR. The published analysis was carried out like this. The number of nucleated cells in each sample was estimated from the amplification of reference gene primers within the assay. To quantify the absolute abundance of each unique TCRbeta CDR3 rearrangement, sequence reads were collapsed and filtered. For each sample, productive Simpson clonality was calculated by taking the square root of Simpson's diversity index across productive rearrangements. TCRdb's version of the immuneACCESS table is confined to in-frame rearrangements and falls short of the full clone set. An unresolved V gene accounts for under half of the shortfall where checked; the remainder is of unknown origin. D and trimming come from the DNA, and the V and J calls and clone size come from that table. The sample has roughly 200,000 clones on record, about 87% of them singletons. The ten biggest clones cover around 1.6% of the sample.

The chain is encoded by TRBV5-1 joined to TRBJ1-1; tentative D gene TRBD1, with 5 bases matching. Specimen: peripheral blood. This clonotype was obtained from a man between 65 and 85 years old with acute or convalescent COVID-19. For the CDR3, the sequence is CASSLVAGGTEAFF. The nucleotides read TGCGCCAGCAGCTTGGTTGCGGGGGGCACTGAAGCTTTCTTT.